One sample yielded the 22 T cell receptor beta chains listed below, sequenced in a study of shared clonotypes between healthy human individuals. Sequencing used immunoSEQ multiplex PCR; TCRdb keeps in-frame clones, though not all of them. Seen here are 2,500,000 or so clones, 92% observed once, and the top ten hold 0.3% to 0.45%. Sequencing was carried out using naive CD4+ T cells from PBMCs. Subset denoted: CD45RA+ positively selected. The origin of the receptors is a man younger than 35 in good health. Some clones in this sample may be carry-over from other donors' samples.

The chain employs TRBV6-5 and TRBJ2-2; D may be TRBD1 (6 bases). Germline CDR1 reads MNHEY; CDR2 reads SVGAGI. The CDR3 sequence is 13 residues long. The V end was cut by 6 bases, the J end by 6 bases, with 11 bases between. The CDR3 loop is CASSKTGSGELFF. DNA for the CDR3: TGTGCCAGCAGCAAAACAGGGTCCGGGGAGCTGTTTTTT.

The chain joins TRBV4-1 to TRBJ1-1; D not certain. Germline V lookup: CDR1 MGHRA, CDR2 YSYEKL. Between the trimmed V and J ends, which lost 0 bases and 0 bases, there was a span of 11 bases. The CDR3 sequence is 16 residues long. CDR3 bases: TGCGCCAGCAGCCAAGATCGTAGGCAAATGAACACTGAAGCTTTCTTT. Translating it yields CASSQDRRQMNTEAFF.

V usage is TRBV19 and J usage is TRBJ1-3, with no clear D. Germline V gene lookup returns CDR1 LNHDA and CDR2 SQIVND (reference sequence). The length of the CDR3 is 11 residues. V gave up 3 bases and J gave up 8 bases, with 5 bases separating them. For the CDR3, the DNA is TGTGCCAGTAGTATCGGGGACACCATATATTTT. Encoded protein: CASSIGDTIYF. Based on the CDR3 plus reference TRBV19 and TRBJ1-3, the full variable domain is DGGITQSPKYLFRKEGQNVTLSCEQNLNHDAMYWYRQDPGQGLRLIYYSQIVNDFQKGDIAEGYSVSREKKESFPLTVTSAQKNPTAFYLCASSIGDTIYFGEGSWLTVV.

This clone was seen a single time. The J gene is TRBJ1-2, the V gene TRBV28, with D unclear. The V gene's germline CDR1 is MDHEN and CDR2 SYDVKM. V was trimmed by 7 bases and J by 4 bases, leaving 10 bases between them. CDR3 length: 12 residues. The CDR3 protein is CASTPGPYGYTF. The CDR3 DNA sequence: TGTGCCAGCACCCCAGGTCCCTATGGCTACACCTTC.

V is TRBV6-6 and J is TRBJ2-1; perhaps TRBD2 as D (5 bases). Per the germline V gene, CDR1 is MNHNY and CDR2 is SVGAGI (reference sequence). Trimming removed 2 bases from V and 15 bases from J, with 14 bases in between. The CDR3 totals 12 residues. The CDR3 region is CASSYLKDFTFF. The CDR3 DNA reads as TGTGCCAGCAGTTACCTAAAGGACTTTACGTTCTTC.

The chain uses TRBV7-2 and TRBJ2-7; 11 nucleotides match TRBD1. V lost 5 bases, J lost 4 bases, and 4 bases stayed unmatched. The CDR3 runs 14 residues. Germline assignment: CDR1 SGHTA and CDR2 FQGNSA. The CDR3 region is CASSRGQGAYEQYF. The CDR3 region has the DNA TGTGCCAGCAGCCGTGGACAGGGGGCTTACGAGCAGTACTTC.

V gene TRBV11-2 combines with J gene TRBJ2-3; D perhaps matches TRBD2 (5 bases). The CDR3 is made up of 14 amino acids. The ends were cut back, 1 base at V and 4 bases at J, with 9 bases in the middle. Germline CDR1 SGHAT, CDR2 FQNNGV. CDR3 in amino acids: CASSLGTSADTQYF. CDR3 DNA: TGTGCCAGCAGCTTAGGTACTAGTGCAGATACGCAGTATTTT.

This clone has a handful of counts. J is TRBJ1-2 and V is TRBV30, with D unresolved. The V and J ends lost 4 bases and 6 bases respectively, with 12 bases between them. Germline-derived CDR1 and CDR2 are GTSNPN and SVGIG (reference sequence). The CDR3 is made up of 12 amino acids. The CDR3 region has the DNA TGTGCCTGGACCGGCGGGCGGAATGGCTACACCTTC. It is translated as CAWTGGRNGYTF. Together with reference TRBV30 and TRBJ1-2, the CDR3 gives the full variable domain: SQTIHQWPATLVQPVGSPLSLECTVEGTSNPNLYWYRQAAGRGLQLLFYSVGIGQISSEVPQNLSASRPQDRQFILSSKKLLLSDSGFYLCAWTGGRNGYTFGSGTRLTVV.

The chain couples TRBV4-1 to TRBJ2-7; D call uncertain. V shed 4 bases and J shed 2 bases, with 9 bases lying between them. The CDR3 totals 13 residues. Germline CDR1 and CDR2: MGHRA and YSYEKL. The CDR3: CASSRQDTYEQYF. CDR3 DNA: TGCGCCAGCAGCCGCCAGGATACCTACGAGCAGTACTTC.

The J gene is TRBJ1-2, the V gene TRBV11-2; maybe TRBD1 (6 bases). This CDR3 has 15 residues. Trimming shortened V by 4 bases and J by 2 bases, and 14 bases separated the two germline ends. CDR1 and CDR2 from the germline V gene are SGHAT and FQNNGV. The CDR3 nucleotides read TGTGCCAGCAGCTCCCTCCGGACAGCGAACTATGGCTACACCTTC. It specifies CASSSLRTANYGYTF.

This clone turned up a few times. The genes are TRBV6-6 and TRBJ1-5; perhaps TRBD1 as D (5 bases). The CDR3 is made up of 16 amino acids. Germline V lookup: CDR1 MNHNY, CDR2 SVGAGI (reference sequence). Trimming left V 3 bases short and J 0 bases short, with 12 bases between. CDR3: CASSYRIRGSNQPQHF. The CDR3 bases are TGTGCCAGCAGTTATAGAATTAGGGGTAGCAATCAGCCCCAGCATTTT.

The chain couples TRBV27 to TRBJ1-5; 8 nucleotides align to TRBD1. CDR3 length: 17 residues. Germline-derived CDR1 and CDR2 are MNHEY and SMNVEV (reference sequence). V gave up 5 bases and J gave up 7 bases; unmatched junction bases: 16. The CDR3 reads CASSPGGAQGARQPQHF. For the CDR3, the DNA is TGTGCCAGCAGTCCCGGCGGTGCGCAGGGGGCAAGGCAGCCCCAGCATTTT.

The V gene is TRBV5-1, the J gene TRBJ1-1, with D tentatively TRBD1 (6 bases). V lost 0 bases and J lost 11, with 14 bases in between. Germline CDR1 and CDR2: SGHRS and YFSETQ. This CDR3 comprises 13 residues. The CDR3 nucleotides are TGCGCCAGCAGCTTGGCCACGCGGGGGGCGGCTTTCTTT. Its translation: CASSLATRGAAFF. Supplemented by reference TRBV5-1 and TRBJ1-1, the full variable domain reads KAGVTQTPRYLIKTRGQQVTLSCSPISGHRSVSWYQQTPGQGLQFLFEYFSETQRNKGNFPGRFSGRQFSNSRSEMNVSTLELGDSALYLCASSLATRGAAFFGQGTRLTVV.

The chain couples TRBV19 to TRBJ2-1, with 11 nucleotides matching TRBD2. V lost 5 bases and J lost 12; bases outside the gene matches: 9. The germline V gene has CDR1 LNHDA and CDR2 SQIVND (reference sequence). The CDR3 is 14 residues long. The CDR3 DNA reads TGTGCCAGTAGTTTTAGCGGGAGGGCGGCTCGGCAGTTCTTC. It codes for CASSFSGRAARQFF.

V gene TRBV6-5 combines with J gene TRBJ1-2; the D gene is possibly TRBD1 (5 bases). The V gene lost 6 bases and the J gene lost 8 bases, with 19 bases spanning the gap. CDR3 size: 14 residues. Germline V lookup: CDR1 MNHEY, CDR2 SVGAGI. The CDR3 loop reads CASRDRTYLRGYTF. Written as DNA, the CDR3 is TGTGCCAGCAGAGACCGGACATACCTGAGGGGCTACACCTTC.

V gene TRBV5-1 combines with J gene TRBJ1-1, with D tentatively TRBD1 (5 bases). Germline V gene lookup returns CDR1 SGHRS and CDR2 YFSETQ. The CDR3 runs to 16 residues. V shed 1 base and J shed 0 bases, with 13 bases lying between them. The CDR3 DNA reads TGCGCCAGCAGCTTGAGCAGGGTGGAATTGAACACTGAAGCTTTCTTT. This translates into CASSLSRVELNTEAFF.

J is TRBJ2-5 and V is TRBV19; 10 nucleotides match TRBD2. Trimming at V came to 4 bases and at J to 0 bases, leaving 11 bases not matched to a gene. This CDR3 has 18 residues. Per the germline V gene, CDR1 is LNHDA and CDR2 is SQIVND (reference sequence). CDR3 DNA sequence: TGTGCCAGTAGTAGAACGCACTCTAGCGGGAGTGACCAAGAGACCCAGTACTTC. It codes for CASSRTHSSGSDQETQYF.

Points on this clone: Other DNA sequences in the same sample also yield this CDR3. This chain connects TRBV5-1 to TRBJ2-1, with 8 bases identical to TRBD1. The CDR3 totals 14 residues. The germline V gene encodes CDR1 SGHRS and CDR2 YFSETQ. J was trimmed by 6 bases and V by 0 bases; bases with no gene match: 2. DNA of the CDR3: TGCGCCAGCAGCTTGGGTCAGGGGGCCAATGAGCAGTTCTTC. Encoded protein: CASSLGQGANEQFF.

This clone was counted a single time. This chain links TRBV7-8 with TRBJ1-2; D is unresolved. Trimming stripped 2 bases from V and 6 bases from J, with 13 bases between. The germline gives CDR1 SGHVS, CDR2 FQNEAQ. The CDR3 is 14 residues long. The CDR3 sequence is CASSLRVGFHGYTF. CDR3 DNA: TGTGCCAGCAGCTTAAGGGTGGGTTTTCATGGCTACACCTTC. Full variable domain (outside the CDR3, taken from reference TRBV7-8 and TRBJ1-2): GAGVSQSPRYKVAKRGQDVALRCDPISGHVSLFWYQQALGQGPEFLTYFQNEAQLDKSGLPSDRFFAERPEGSVSTLKIQRTQQEDSAVYLCASSLRVGFHGYTFGSGTRLTVV.

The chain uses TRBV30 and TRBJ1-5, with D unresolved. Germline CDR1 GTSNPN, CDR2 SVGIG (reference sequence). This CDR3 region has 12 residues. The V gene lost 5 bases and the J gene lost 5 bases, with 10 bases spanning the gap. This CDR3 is CAWGEADQPQHF. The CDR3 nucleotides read TGTGCCTGGGGCGAGGCAGATCAGCCCCAGCATTTT.

Here the CDR3 DNA reads TGTGCCTGGAACTGGGGGACAGTTACAACTGAAAAACTGTTTTTT. Protein: CAWNWGTVTTEKLFF. The chain carries TRBV30 and TRBJ1-4, with 7 bases aligning to TRBD1. Germline CDR1 and CDR2: GTSNPN and SVGIG (reference sequence). J lost 7 bases, V lost 4 bases, and 12 bases had no gene match. The CDR3 length is 15 residues. The full variable domain, rest sourced from reference TRBV30 and TRBJ1-4, is SQTIHQWPATLVQPVGSPLSLECTVEGTSNPNLYWYRQAAGRGLQLLFYSVGIGQISSEVPQNLSASRPQDRQFILSSKKLLLSDSGFYLCAWNWGTVTTEKLFFGSGTQLSVL.

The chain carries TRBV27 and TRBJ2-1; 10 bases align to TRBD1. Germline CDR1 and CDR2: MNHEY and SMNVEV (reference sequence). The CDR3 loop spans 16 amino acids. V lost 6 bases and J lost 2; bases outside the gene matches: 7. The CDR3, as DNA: TGTGCCAGCAGACGAGCCGGGACAGGGGCCTACAATGAGCAGTTCTTC. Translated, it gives CASRRAGTGAYNEQFF.